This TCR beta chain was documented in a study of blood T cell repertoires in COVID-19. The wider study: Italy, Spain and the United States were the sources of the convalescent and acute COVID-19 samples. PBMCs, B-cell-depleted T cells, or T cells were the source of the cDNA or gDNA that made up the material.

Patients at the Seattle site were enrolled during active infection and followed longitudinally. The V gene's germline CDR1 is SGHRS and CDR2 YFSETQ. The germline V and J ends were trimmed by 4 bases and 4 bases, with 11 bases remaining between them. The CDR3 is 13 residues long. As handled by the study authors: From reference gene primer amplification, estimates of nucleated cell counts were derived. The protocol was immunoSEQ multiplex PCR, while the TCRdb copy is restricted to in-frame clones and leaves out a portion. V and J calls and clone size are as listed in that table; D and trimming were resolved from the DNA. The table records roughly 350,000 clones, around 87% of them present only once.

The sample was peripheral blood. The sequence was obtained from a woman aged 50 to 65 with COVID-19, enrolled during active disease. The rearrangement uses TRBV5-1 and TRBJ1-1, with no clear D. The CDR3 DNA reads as TGCGCCAGCAGCCTCCGTATCGGCACTGAAGCTTTCTTT. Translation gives CASSLRIGTEAFF.